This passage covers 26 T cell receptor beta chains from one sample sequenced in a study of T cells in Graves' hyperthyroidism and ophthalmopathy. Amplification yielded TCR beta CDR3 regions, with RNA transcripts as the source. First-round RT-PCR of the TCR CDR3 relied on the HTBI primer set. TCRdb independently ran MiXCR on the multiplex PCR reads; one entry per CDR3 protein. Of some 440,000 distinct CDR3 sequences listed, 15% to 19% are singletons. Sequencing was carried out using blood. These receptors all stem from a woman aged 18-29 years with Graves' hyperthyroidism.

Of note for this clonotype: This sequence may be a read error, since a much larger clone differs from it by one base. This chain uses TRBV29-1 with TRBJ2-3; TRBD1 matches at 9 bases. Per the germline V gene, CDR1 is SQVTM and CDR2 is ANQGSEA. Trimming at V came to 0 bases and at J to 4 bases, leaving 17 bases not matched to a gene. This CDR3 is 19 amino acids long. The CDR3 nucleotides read TGCAGCGTTGAAGATGGGCGGGACAGGGTCATTTGGGGCGCAGATACGCAGTATTTT. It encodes CSVEDGRDRVIWGADTQYF.

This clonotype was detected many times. The CDR3 DNA follows: TGTGCCAGCAACTCCGGGACTACCTACGAGCAGTACTTC. It specifies CASNSGTTYEQYF. This chain joins TRBV6-1 and TRBJ2-7; 7 bases line up with TRBD2. The V gene end was trimmed by 7 bases and the J gene end by 2 bases; junction bases not matched to a gene: 5. The V gene's germline CDR1 is MNHNS and CDR2 SASEGT. The CDR3 runs 13 residues.

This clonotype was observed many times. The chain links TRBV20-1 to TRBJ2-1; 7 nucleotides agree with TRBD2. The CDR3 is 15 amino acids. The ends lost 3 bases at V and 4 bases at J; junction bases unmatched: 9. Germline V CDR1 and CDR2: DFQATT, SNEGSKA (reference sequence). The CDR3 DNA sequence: TGCAGTGCTAGCTTCGGCGCGGGAGAATACAATGAGCAGTTCTTC. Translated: CSASFGAGEYNEQFF.

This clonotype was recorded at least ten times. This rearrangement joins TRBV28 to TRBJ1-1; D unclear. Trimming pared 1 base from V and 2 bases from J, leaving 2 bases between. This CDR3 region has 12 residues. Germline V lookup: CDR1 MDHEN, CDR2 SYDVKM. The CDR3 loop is CASSLYNTEAFF. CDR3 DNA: TGTGCCAGCAGTTTATATAACACTGAAGCTTTCTTT.

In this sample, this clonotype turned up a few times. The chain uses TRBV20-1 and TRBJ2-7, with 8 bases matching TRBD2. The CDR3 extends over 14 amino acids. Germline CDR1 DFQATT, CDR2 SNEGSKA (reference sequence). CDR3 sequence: CSPPPLAEMGEQYF. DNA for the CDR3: TGCTCTCCCCCCCCACTAGCGGAGATGGGCGAGCAGTACTTC.

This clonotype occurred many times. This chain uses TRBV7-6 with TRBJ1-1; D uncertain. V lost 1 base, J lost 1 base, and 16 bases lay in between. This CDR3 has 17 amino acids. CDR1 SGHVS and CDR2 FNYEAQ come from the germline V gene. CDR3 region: CASSLGILGSSNTEAFF. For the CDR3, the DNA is TGTGCCAGCAGCTTAGGAATTCTTGGTTCTTCGAACACTGAAGCTTTCTTT.

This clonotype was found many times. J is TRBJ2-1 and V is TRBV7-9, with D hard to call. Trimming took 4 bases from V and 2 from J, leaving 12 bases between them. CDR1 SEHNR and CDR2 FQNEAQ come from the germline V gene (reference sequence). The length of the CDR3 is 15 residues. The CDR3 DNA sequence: TGTGCCAGCAGCTCTGACCACACCACCTACAATGAGCAGTTCTTC. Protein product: CASSSDHTTYNEQFF.

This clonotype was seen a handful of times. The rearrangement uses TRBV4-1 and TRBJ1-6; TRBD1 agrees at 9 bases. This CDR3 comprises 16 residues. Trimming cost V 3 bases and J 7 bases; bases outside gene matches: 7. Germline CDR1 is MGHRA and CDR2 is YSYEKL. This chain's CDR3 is CASSHTGQGNNSPLHF. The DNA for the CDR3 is TGCGCCAGCAGCCACACGGGACAGGGCAACAATTCACCCCTCCACTTT.

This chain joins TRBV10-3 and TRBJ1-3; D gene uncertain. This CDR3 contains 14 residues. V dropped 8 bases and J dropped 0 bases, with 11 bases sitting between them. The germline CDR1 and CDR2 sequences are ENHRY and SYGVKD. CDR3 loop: CAICSDTSGNTIYF. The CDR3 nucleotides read TGTGCCATCTGTTCCGATACCTCTGGAAACACCATATATTTT.

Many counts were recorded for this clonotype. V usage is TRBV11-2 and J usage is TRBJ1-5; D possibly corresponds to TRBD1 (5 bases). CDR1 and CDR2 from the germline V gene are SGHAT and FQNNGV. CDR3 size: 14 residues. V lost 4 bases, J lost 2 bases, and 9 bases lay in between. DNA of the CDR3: TGTGCCAGCAGCTCGGCGGGGGGCAATCAGCCCCAGCATTTT. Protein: CASSSAGGNQPQHF.

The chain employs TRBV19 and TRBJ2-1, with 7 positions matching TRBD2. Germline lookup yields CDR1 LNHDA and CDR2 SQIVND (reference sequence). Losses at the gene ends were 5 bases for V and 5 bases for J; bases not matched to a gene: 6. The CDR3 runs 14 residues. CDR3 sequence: CASSFPAGNNEQFF. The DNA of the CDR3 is TGTGCCAGTAGTTTTCCAGCGGGGAACAATGAGCAGTTCTTC.

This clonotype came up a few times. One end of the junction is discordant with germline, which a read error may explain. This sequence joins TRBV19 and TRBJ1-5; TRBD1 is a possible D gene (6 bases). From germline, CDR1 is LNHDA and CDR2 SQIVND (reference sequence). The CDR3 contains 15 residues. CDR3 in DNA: TGTGCCAGAGGACAGTCGGTCCCTTGCGTTCAGTCCCAGCATTTT. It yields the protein CARGQSVPCVQSQHF. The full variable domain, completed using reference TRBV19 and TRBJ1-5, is DGGITQSPKYLFRKEGQNVTLSCEQNLNHDAMYWYRQDPGQGLRLIYYSQIVNDFQKGDIAEGYSVSREKKESFPLTVTSAQKNPTAFYLCARGQSVPCVQSQHFGDGTRLSIL.

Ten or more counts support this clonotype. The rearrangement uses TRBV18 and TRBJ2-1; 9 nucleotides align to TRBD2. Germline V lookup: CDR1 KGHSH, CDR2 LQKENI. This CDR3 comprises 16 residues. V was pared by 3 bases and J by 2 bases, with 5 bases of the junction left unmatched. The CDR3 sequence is CASSPTRGRAYNEQFF. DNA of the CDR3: TGTGCCAGCTCACCGACTCGCGGGAGGGCCTACAATGAGCAGTTCTTC.

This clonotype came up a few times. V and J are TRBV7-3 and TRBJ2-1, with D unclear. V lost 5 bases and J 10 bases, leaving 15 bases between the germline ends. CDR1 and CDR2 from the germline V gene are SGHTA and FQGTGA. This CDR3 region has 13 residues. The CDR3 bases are TGTGCCAGCAGCCCCAGCCTCCGGGCGGAGCAGTTCTTC. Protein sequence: CASSPSLRAEQFF.

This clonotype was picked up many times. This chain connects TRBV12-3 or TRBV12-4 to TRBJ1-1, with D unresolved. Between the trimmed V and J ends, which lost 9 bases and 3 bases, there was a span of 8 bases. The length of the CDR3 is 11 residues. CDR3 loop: CASAPDTEAFF. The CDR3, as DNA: TGTGCCAGTGCCCCAGACACTGAAGCTTTCTTT.

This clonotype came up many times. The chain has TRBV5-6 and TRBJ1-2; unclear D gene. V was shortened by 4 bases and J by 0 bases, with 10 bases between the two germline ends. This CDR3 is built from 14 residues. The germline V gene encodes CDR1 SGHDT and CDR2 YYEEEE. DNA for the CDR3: TGTGCCAGCAGCCTCTGGCTCTCTAACTATGGCTACACCTTC. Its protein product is CASSLWLSNYGYTF.

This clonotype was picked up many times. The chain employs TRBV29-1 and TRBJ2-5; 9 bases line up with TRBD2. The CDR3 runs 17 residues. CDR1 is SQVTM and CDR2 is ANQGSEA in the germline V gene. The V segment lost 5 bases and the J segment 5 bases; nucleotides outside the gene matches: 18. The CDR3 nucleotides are TGCAGCGTTCGTCGTGGGATGGCGGGAGGGCCGCGGGAGACCCAGTACTTC. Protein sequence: CSVRRGMAGGPRETQYF.

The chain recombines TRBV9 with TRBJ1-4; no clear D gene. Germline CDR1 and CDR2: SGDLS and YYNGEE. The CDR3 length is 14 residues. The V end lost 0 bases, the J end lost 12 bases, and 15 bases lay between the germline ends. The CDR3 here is CASSVGDIRGQLFF. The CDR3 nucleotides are TGTGCCAGCAGCGTAGGCGACATCCGCGGTCAACTGTTTTTT.

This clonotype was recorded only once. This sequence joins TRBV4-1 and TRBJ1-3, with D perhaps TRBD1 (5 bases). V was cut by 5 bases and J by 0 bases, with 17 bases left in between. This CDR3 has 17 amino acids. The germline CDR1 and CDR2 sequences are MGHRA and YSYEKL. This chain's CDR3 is CASSTNRDVNSGNTIYF. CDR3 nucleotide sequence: TGCGCCAGCAGCACGAACCGGGACGTAAACTCTGGAAACACCATATATTTT.

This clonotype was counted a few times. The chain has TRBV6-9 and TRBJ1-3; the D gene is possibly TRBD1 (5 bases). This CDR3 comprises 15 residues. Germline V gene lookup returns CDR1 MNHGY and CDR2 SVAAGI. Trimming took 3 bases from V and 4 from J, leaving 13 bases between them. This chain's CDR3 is CASSYIGGSGNTIYF. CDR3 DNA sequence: TGTGCCAGCAGTTACATCGGGGGATCAGGAAACACCATATATTTT.

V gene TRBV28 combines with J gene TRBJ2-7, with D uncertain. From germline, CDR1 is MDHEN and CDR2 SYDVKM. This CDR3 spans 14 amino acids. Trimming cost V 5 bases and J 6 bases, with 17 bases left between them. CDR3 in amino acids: CASSLTWGNGEQYF. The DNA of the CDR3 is TGTGCCAGCAGTCTCACATGGGGAAATGGCGAGCAGTACTTC.

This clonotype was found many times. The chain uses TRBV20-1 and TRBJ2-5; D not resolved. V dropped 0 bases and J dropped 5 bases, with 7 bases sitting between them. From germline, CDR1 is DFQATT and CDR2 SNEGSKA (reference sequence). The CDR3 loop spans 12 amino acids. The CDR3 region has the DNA TGCAGTGCTAGAGAGGTTCGCGAGACCCAGTACTTC. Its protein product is CSAREVRETQYF.

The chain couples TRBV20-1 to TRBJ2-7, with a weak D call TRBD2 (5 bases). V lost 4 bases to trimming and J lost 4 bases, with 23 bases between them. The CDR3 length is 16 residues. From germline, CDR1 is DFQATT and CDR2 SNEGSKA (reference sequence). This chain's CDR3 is CSATQRRSARGYEQYF. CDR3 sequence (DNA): TGCAGTGCTACCCAAAGGAGGAGCGCTCGTGGATACGAGCAGTACTTC.

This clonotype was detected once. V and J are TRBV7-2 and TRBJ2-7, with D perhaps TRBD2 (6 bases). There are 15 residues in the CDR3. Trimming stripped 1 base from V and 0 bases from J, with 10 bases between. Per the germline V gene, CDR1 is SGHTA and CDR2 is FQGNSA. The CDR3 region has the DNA TGTGCCAGCAGCTTAGTAGCGGAGACCTCCTACGAGCAGTACTTC. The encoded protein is CASSLVAETSYEQYF.

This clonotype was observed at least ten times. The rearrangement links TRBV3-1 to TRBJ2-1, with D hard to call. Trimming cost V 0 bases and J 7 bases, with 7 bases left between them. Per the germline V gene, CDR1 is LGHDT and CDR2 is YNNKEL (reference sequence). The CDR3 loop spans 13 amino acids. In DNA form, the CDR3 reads TGTGCCAGCAGCCAAGACAACCCTAATGAGCAGTTCTTC. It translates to CASSQDNPNEQFF.

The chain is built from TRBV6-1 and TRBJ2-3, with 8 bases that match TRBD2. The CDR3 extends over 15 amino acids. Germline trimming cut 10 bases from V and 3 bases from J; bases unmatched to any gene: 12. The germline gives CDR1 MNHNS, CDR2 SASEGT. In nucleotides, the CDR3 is TGTGCCACAAGGACAGCGGGGGCCGGGACAGATACGCAGTATTTT. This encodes CATRTAGAGTDTQYF.